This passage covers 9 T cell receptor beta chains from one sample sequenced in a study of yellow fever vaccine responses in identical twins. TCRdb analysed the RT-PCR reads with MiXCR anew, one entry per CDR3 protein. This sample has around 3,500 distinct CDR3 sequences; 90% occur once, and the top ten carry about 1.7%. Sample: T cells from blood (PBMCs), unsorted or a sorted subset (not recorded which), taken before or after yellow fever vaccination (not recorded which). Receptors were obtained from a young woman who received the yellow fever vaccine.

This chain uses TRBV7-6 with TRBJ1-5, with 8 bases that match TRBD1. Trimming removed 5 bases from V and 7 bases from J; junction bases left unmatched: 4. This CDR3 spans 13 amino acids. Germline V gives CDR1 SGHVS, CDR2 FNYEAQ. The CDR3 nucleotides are TGTGCCAGCAGCCCAGGGGGCGGACAGCCCCAGCATTTT. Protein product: CASSPGGGQPQHF.

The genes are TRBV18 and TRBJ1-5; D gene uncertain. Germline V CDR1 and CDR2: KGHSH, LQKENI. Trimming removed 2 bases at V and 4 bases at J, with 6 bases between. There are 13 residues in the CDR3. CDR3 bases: TGTGCCAGCTCACCAGAGTATAATCAGCCCCAGCATTTT. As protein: CASSPEYNQPQHF.

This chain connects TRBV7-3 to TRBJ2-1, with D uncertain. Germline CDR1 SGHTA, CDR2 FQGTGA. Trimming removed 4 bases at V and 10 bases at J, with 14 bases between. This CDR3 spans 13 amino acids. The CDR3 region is CASSSSRLGEQFF. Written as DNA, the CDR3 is TGTGCCAGCAGCTCGTCCAGGCTCGGGGAGCAGTTCTTC. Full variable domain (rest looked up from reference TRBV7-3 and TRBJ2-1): GAGVSQTPSNKVTEKGKYVELRCDPISGHTALYWYRQSLGQGPEFLIYFQGTGAADDSGLPNDRFFAVRPEGSVSTLKIQRTERGDSAVYLCASSSSRLGEQFFGPGTRLTVL.

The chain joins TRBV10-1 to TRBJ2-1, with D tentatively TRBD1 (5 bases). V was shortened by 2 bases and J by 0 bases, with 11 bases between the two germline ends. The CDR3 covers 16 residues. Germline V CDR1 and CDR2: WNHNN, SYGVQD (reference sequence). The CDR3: CASSEPGASSYNEQFF. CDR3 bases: TGCGCCAGCAGTGAGCCTGGGGCGAGCTCCTACAATGAGCAGTTCTTC.

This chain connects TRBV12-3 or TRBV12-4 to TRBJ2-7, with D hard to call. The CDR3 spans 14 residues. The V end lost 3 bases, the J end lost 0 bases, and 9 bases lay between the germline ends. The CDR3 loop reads CASSLTVTSYEQYF. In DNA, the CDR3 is TGTGCCAGCAGTTTGACGGTGACCTCCTACGAGCAGTACTTC.

CDR3 sequence reads: CASRNQKADTQYF. CDR3 sequence (DNA): TGTGCCAGCAGGAACCAAAAGGCAGATACGCAGTATTTT. J is TRBJ2-3 and V is TRBV2; no reliable D call. V was clipped by 6 bases and J by 4 bases, with 11 bases between them. The CDR3 covers 13 residues. Germline V gene sequence: CDR1 SNHLY, CDR2 FYNNEI.

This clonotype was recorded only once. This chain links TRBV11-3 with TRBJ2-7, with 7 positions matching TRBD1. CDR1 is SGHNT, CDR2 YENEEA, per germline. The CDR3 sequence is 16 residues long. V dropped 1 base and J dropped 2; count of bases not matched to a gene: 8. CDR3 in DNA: TGTGCCAGCAGCTTAGCAGCCGGGACAGCGACCTACGAGCAGTACTTC. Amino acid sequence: CASSLAAGTATYEQYF.

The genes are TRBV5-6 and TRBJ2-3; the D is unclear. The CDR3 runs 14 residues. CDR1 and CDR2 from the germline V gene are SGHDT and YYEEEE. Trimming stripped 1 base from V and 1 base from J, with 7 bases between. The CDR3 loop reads CASSLIARTDTQYF. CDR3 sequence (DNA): TGTGCCAGCAGCTTGATTGCGCGCACAGATACGCAGTATTTT.

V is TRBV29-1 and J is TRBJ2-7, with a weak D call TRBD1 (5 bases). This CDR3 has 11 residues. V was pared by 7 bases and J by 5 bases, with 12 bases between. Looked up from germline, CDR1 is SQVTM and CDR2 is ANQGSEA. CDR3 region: CSARQGDEQYF. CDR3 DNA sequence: TGCAGCGCAAGGCAGGGCGACGAGCAGTACTTC.